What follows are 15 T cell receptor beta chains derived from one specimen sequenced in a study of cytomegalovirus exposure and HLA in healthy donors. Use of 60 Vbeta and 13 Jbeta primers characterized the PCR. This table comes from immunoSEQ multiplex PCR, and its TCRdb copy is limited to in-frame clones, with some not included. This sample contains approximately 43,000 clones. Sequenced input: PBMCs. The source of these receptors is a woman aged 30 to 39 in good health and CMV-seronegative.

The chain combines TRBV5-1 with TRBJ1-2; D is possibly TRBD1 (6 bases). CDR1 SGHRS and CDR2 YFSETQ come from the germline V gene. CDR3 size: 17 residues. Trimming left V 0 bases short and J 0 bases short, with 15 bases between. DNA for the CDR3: TGCGCCAGCAGCTTGGGAGGACAGATACAAGCTAACTATGGCTACACCTTC. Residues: CASSLGGQIQANYGYTF.

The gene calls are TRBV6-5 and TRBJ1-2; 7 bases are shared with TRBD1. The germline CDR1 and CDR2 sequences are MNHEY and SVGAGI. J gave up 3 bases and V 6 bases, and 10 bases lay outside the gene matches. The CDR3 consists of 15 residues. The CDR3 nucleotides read TGTGCCAGCAGCCGACAGGGTGGTTCGGACTATGGCTACACCTTC. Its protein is CASSRQGGSDYGYTF.

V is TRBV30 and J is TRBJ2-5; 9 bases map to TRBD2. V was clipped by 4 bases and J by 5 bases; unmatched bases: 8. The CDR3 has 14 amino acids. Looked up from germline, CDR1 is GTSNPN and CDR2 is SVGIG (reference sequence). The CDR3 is CAWTRSGSRETQYF. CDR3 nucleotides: TGTGCCTGGACCCGTAGCGGGAGCAGGGAGACCCAGTACTTC.

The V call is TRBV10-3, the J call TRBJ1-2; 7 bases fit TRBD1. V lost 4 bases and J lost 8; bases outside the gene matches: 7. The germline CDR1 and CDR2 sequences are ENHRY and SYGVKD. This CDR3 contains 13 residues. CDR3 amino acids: CAISGGTAGGYTF. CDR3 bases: TGTGCCATCAGTGGGGGGACAGCCGGCGGCTACACCTTC.

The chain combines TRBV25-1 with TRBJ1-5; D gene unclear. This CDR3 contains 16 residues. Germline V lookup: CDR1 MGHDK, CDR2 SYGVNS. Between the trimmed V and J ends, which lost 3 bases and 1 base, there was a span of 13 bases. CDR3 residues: CASSDIGAGSNQPQHF. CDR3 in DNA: TGTGCCAGCAGTGACATAGGTGCAGGCAGCAATCAGCCCCAGCATTTT. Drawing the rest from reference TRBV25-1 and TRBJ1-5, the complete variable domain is EADIYQTPRYLVIGTGKKITLECSQTMGHDKMYWYQQDPGMELHLIHYSYGVNSTEKGDLSSESTVSRIRTEHFPLTLESARPSHTSQYLCASSDIGAGSNQPQHFGDGTRLSIL.

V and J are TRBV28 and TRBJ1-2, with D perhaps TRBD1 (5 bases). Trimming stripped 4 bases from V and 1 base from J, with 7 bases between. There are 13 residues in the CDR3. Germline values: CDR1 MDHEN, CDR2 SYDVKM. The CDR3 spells CASSSTDNYGYTF. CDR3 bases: TGTGCCAGCAGTTCGACAGATAACTATGGCTACACCTTC.

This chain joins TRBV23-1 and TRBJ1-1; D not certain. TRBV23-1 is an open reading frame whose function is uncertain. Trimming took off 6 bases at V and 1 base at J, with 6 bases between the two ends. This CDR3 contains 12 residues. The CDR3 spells CASREGNTEAFF. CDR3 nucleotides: TGCGCCAGCAGGGAGGGGAACACTGAAGCTTTCTTT.

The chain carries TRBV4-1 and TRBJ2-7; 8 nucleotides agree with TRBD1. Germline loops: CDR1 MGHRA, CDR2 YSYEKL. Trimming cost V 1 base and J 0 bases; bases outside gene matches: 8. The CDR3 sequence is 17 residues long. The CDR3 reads CASSQAPGGPSSYEQYF. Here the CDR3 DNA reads TGCGCCAGCAGCCAAGCCCCAGGGGGCCCAAGCTCCTACGAGCAGTACTTC.

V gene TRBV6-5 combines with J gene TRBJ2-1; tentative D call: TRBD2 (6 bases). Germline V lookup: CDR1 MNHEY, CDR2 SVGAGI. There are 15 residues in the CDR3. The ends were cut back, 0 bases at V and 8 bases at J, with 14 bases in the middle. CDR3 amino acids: CASSYSSGEGYEQFF. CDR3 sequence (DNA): TGTGCCAGCAGTTACTCGTCGGGAGAGGGCTATGAGCAGTTCTTC.

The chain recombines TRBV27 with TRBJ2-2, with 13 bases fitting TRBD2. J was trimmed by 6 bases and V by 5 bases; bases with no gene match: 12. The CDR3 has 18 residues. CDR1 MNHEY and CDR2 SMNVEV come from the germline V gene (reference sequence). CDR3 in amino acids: CASSRSAGLAGVPGELFF. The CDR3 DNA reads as TGTGCCAGCAGTCGATCAGCCGGACTAGCGGGAGTGCCCGGGGAGCTGTTTTTT.

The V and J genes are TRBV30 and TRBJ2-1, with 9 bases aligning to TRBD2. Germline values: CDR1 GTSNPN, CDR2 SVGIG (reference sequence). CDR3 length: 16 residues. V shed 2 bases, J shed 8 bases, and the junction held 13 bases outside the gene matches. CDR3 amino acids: CAWSSSPGLAGHEQFF. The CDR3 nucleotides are TGTGCCTGGAGTAGTAGCCCGGGACTAGCTGGGCATGAGCAGTTCTTC.

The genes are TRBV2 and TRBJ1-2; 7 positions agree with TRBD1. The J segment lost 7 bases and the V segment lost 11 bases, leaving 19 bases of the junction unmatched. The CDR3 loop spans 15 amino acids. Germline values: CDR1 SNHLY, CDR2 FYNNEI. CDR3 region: CAAPKDRAQMFGYTF. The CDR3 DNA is TGTGCCGCACCAAAAGACAGGGCCCAAATGTTTGGCTACACCTTC.

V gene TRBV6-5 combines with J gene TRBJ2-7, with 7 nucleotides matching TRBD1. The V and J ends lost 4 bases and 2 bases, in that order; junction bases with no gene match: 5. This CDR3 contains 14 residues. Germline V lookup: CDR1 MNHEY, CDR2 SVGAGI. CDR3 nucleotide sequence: TGTGCCAGCAGTTCGAGGACAGGTGCCTACGAGCAGTACTTC. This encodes CASSSRTGAYEQYF.

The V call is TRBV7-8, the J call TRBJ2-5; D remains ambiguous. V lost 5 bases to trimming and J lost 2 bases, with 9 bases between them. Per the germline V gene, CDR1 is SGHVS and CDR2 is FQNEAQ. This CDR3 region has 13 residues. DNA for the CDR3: TGTGCCAGCAGCCAGGATCGACAAGAGACCCAGTACTTC. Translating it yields CASSQDRQETQYF.

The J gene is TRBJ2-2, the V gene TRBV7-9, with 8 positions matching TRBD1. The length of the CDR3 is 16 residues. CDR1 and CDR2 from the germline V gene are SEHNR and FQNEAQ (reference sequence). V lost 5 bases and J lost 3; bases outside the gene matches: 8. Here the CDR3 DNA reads TGTGCCAGCAGCGCAGCTGACAGGGGTGACACCGGGGAGCTGTTTTTT. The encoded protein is CASSAADRGDTGELFF.